The T cell receptor (beta chain) described here comes from a study of T cell changes during pregnancy in multiple sclerosis. V dropped 5 bases and J dropped 2; count of bases not matched to a gene: 7. The CDR3 totals 17 residues. Germline V gives CDR1 SGHVS, CDR2 FQNEAQ. This table comes from immunoSEQ multiplex PCR, and its TCRdb copy is limited to in-frame clones, with some not included. The data show more than 70,000 clones, 91% seen once. The specimen was peripheral blood, collected after pregnancy. The V call is TRBV7-8, the J call TRBJ2-1, with TRBD2 identical over 12 bases. This TCR came from a female donor in good health, enrolled as a control in a pregnancy study. CDR3 in amino acids: CASSPILAGGPYNEQFF. The CDR3 DNA reads TGTGCCAGCAGCCCTATACTAGCGGGGGGCCCCTACAATGAGCAGTTCTTC.